This is a list of T cell receptor beta chains from one sample in a study of vaccination and CD4 T cells after COVID-19. Using its own MiXCR run on the PCR reads, TCRdb lists one record per CDR3 protein. Of under 15,000 distinct CDR3 sequences listed, roughly 60% are singletons. Their antigens are not known. The source material was CD4+ T cells from blood, cultured in vitro, sampled before SARS-CoV-2 vaccination. The receptors here all came from a human donor who had recovered from COVID-19. Each CDR3 is given without its conserved first and last residue. Fields, in order: J gene, V gene, CDR3 protein.

TRBJ2-2,TRBV19,ASKRMNTGELF
TRBJ1-6,TRBV20-1,SASDGTADSYNSPLH
TRBJ1-6,TRBV7-2,ASRKRDGYNSPLH
TRBJ1-5,TRBV19,ATAGQGRDQPQH
TRBJ1-5,TRBV20-1,SALWGQPQH
TRBJ2-5,TRBV20-1,SAEGASGVTSGTQY
TRBJ1-6,TRBV6-1,ASSHPGRGSPLH
TRBJ2-1,TRBV24-1,ATSDIGGTPEQF
TRBJ2-3,TRBV11-1,ASGRTENTDTQY
TRBJ2-1,TRBV7-6,ASSLGDEQF
TRBJ1-3,TRBV27,ASSLSGQGMGNTIY
TRBJ1-2,TRBV6-2/TRBV6-3,ASSYRGARGYT
TRBJ1-1,TRBV28,ASSFPLLLGTEAF
TRBJ1-2,TRBV19,ASSISGPSNYGYT
TRBJ1-1,TRBV5-1,ASRAGHINTEAF
TRBJ2-7,TRBV20-1,SARLQGLAEQY
TRBJ1-6,TRBV20-1,SAKPPGQGGNSPLH
TRBJ2-5,TRBV20-1,SAREGAIETQY